These 7 T cell receptor beta chains were all obtained from the same sample, sequenced in a study of T cell repertoires in aging, cancer and after chemotherapy. Amplification of TCR beta used genomic DNA extracted from peripheral blood. Multiplex touch-down PCR with TRB-A/B primers amplified rearranged V-D-J TRB sequences. MiXCR was run by TCRdb on the multiplex PCR reads, yielding one entry per CDR3 protein. The sample yields nearly 5,000 distinct CDR3 sequences, roughly 31% seen once. Material for sequencing was blood. The receptor set was obtained from a human donor with a blood cancer. The donor label of this sample is uncertain.

About this clonotype: Relative to the germline gene, one junction end is altered; a read error may explain this. The chain combines TRBV4-3 with TRBJ2-3, with 7 bases identical to TRBD2. The CDR3 contains 17 residues. Germline assignment: CDR1 LGHNA and CDR2 YSLEER. The CDR3 here is CASSQDPSGMFADTQYF. The DNA for the CDR3 is TGTGCCAGCAGCCAAGACCCCAGCGGGATGTTTGCAGATACGCAGTATTTT.

V is TRBV6-5 and J is TRBJ2-3; 7 nucleotides align to TRBD1. The CDR3 has 18 amino acids. Germline loops: CDR1 MNHEY, CDR2 SVGAGI. Trimming cost V 5 bases and J 3 bases; bases outside gene matches: 17. The CDR3 loop reads CASSQGARYRGLTDTQYF. The CDR3, as DNA: TGTGCCAGCAGTCAAGGAGCTCGATACAGGGGATTAACAGATACGCAGTATTTT.

The CDR3 DNA sequence: TGTGCCAGTAGTTCAAATGCGGCCGGGGACAAATCCTACACCTTC. It specifies CASSSNAAGDKSYTF. The gene calls are TRBV19 and TRBJ1-2; D may be TRBD1 (6 bases). V was trimmed by 5 bases and J by 10 bases, leaving 23 bases between them. CDR1 and CDR2 from the germline V gene are LNHDA and SQIVND (reference sequence). CDR3 length: 15 residues.

This clonotype was recorded a few times. The chain is built from TRBV12-3 or TRBV12-4 and TRBJ2-3, with 14 bases aligning to TRBD2. J lost 7 bases, V lost 6 bases, and 9 bases had no gene match. This CDR3 spans 16 amino acids. DNA of the CDR3: TGTGCCAGCAGGGGGACTAGCGGGGGCCCTATGTATACGCAGTATTTT. This translates into CASRGTSGGPMYTQYF.

In its sample, this clonotype is medium-sized. The chain couples TRBV6-5 to TRBJ1-4; D gene uncertain. Trimming removed 2 bases at V and 6 bases at J, with 7 bases between. The CDR3 sequence is 13 residues long. Germline CDR1 MNHEY, CDR2 SVGAGI. CDR3 coding DNA: TGTGCCAGCAGTTACGAGAGAGATGAAAAACTGTTTTTT. This translates into CASSYERDEKLFF.

The chain carries TRBV15 and TRBJ2-5; 9 bases align to TRBD2. CDR3 length: 18 amino acids. Germline trimming cut 4 bases from V and 5 bases from J; bases unmatched to any gene: 17. Germline-derived CDR1 and CDR2 are LNHNV and YYDKDF (reference sequence). CDR3 bases: TGTGCCACCAGCAACCTCTCAGGGCTAGCGGGATTTGGGGAGACCCAGTACTTC. The encoded protein is CATSNLSGLAGFGETQYF.

This rearrangement joins TRBV12-3 or TRBV12-4 to TRBJ2-2; 8 nucleotides agree with TRBD2. This CDR3 is 14 amino acids long. In nucleotides, the CDR3 is TGTGCTAGTGGTGCGGGGGGGAACACCGGGGAGCTGTTTTTT. As protein: CASGAGGNTGELFF.